This TCR beta chain was obtained from a study of blood T cell repertoires in COVID-19. At the level of the study: Samples came from the United States, Italy and Spain, spanning acute and convalescent COVID-19.

Some clones are missing from TCRdb's copy, which holds only in-frame ones; the method was immunoSEQ multiplex PCR. The sample carries 250,000 or so clones, approximately 86% recorded once. Sequencing was carried out using peripheral blood. This sequence originates from an elderly man with acute or convalescent COVID-19.

The CDR3 protein is CASSLTSGDKNIQYF. In nucleotides, the CDR3 is TGTGCCAGTAGTTTGACTAGCGGGGACAAAAACATTCAGTACTTC. J is TRBJ2-4 and V is TRBV19, with TRBD2 matching 11 bases. Germline V gene data show CDR1 as LNHDA and CDR2 as SQIVND (reference sequence). The CDR3 is 15 amino acids. The J segment lost 3 bases and the V segment lost 5 bases, leaving 3 bases of the junction unmatched. Based on the CDR3 plus reference TRBV19 and TRBJ2-4, the full variable domain is DGGITQSPKYLFRKEGQNVTLSCEQNLNHDAMYWYRQDPGQGLRLIYYSQIVNDFQKGDIAEGYSVSREKKESFPLTVTSAQKNPTAFYLCASSLTSGDKNIQYFGAGTRLSVL.